Each of the 16 T cell receptor beta chains below was sequenced from the same sample in a study of T cell changes during pregnancy in multiple sclerosis. Sequencing was performed with immunoSEQ multiplex PCR; in TCRdb, only in-frame clones are kept and a portion is missing. This sample has around 34,000 clones; 75% to 95% occur once, and the top ten carry around a tenth. The source was CD8+ T cells from peripheral blood mononuclear cells, collected before pregnancy. The receptor set was obtained from a female donor with multiple sclerosis, enrolled in a pregnancy study.

This sequence joins TRBV9 and TRBJ2-1; 11 bases are a match to TRBD2. CDR1 and CDR2 from the germline V gene are SGDLS and YYNGEE. The CDR3 runs to 16 residues. V shed 4 bases, J shed 7 bases, and the junction held 10 bases outside the gene matches. CDR3 amino acids: CASSPPLAGVRNEQFF. CDR3 DNA sequence: TGTGCCAGCAGCCCCCCACTAGCGGGGGTAAGGAATGAGCAGTTCTTC.

The chain joins TRBV9 to TRBJ2-2; 13 bases align to TRBD2. From germline, CDR1 is SGDLS and CDR2 YYNGEE. The trim removed 5 bases at V and 6 bases at J, leaving 7 bases unmatched. The CDR3 length is 16 residues. The CDR3 coding sequence is TGTGCCAGCAGTACTACTAGCGGGGGGGCCCCCGGGGAGCTGTTTTTT. Protein sequence: CASSTTSGGAPGELFF.

J is TRBJ2-1 and V is TRBV30, with 11 bases fitting TRBD2. Looked up from germline, CDR1 is GTSNPN and CDR2 is SVGIG (reference sequence). This CDR3 is 15 amino acids long. The V and J ends lost 2 bases and 7 bases, in that order; junction bases with no gene match: 7. CDR3 in amino acids: CAWSTLAGVLNEQFF. The CDR3 DNA reads TGTGCCTGGAGTACACTAGCGGGGGTGTTAAATGAGCAGTTCTTC.

CDR3 bases: TGTGCCAGCAGCTCAGAAGGGGGAGAGGGGGAGACCCAGTACTTC. Protein product: CASSSEGGEGETQYF. The chain uses TRBV7-3 and TRBJ2-5; weak D call: TRBD1 (6 bases). The CDR3 is 15 amino acids. Germline CDR1 and CDR2: SGHTA and FQGTGA. V was cut by 4 bases and J by 5 bases, with 17 bases left in between.

This chain joins TRBV5-4 and TRBJ1-5; no definite D call. V was shortened by 0 bases and J by 5 bases, with 9 bases between the two germline ends. The germline gives CDR1 SGHNT, CDR2 YYREEE (reference sequence). CDR3 length equals 14 residues. The CDR3 sequence is CASSLAPGDQPQHF. The CDR3 nucleotides read TGTGCCAGCAGCTTGGCCCCCGGGGATCAGCCCCAGCATTTT.

CDR3: CASSQSLAALYEQYF. The CDR3 bases are TGTGCCAGCAGTCAGTCACTAGCGGCCCTCTACGAGCAGTACTTC. The genes are TRBV27 and TRBJ2-7; 8 positions match TRBD2. Trimming removed 5 bases from V and 3 bases from J; junction bases left unmatched: 9. Germline V gene data show CDR1 as MNHEY and CDR2 as SMNVEV (reference sequence). The CDR3 has 15 amino acids.

The chain combines TRBV11-2 with TRBJ1-3; perhaps TRBD1 as D (5 bases). V was trimmed by 1 base and J by 2 bases, leaving 6 bases between them. This CDR3 is 14 amino acids long. The germline CDR1 and CDR2 sequences are SGHAT and FQNNGV. Here the CDR3 DNA reads TGTGCCAGCAGCTTAGGGACAACTGGAAACACCATATATTTT. Protein: CASSLGTTGNTIYF.

The CDR3 loop reads CASSQDSVSGGNNEQFF. CDR3 coding DNA: TGCGCCAGCAGCCAAGACTCGGTGAGCGGAGGGAACAATGAGCAGTTCTTC. The rearrangement links TRBV4-1 to TRBJ2-1, with a possible D match to TRBD2 (6 bases). Trimming left V 0 bases short and J 5 bases short, with 17 bases between. From germline, CDR1 is MGHRA and CDR2 YSYEKL. This CDR3 region has 17 residues.

The chain uses TRBV19 and TRBJ2-7, with TRBD1 matching 8 bases. The germline gives CDR1 LNHDA, CDR2 SQIVND (reference sequence). V shed 3 bases, J shed 0 bases, and the junction held 1 base outside the gene matches. This CDR3 contains 14 residues. This CDR3 is CASSMGTGSYEQYF. The CDR3, as DNA: TGTGCCAGTAGTATGGGGACAGGCTCCTACGAGCAGTACTTC.

The chain links TRBV11-2 to TRBJ1-3; D unresolved. Trimming cost V 1 base and J 6 bases, with 10 bases left between them. CDR1 and CDR2 from the germline V gene are SGHAT and FQNNGV. The CDR3 covers 14 residues. In DNA form, the CDR3 reads TGTGCCAGCAGCTTAGGAGGGTACGCAAACACCATATATTTT. Translated: CASSLGGYANTIYF.

Written as DNA, the CDR3 is TGCAGCGTTGAAGTGTGGACAGGGGGCTACAATGAGCAGTTCTTC. Amino acid sequence: CSVEVWTGGYNEQFF. J is TRBJ2-1 and V is TRBV29-1, with 10 bases identical to TRBD1. The V and J ends lost 1 base and 3 bases, in that order; junction bases with no gene match: 3. The germline V gene encodes CDR1 SQVTM and CDR2 ANQGSEA. The CDR3 runs to 15 residues.

The chain couples TRBV6-1 to TRBJ2-1; a possible D gene is TRBD1 (6 bases). Per the germline V gene, CDR1 is MNHNS and CDR2 is SASEGT. V was pared by 5 bases and J by 6 bases, with 11 bases between. This CDR3 is 13 amino acids long. CDR3 region: CASSNRVGNEQFF. The CDR3 bases are TGTGCCAGCAGTAACAGGGTGGGCAATGAGCAGTTCTTC.

V gene TRBV27 combines with J gene TRBJ2-1; weak D call: TRBD1 (6 bases). Germline CDR1 reads MNHEY; CDR2 reads SMNVEV (reference sequence). Between the trimmed V and J ends, which lost 10 bases and 1 base, there was a span of 23 bases. This CDR3 region has 17 residues. CDR3 coding DNA: TGTGCCACCGTAGGTGCCACTAGAGGGGGTTCCTACAATGAGCAGTTCTTC. This encodes CATVGATRGGSYNEQFF.

About this clone: The sample contains more than one DNA sequence encoding this CDR3. The chain links TRBV4-1 to TRBJ2-7; 9 bases fit TRBD2. This CDR3 contains 15 residues. V lost 0 bases to trimming and J lost 2 bases; unmatched junction nucleotides: 2. The germline V gene encodes CDR1 MGHRA and CDR2 YSYEKL. The CDR3 sequence: CASSQDPSGTYEQYF. The CDR3 DNA follows: TGCGCCAGCAGCCAAGATCCTAGCGGGACCTACGAGCAGTACTTC.

V is TRBV30 and J is TRBJ1-6; 8 bases fit TRBD1. V shed 5 bases, J shed 10 bases, and the junction held 7 bases outside the gene matches. The CDR3 spans 13 residues. Germline V gene sequence: CDR1 GTSNPN, CDR2 SVGIG (reference sequence). The CDR3 is CAWSDRDGSPLHF. CDR3 in DNA: TGTGCCTGGTCGGACAGGGACGGCTCACCCCTCCACTTT.

This clone was detected once. The V and J genes are TRBV6-1 and TRBJ2-7; 12 nucleotides line up with TRBD2. V lost 4 bases to trimming and J lost 0 bases; unmatched junction nucleotides: 1. The length of the CDR3 is 15 residues. Germline V gene sequence: CDR1 MNHNS, CDR2 SASEGT. The CDR3 protein is CASSAGLAGSYEQYF. CDR3 DNA sequence: TGTGCCAGCAGTGCGGGACTAGCGGGCTCCTACGAGCAGTACTTC.